A selection of T cell receptor beta chains follows, all from one sample in a study of OX40 agonist ivuxolimab in advanced cancers. Some clones are missing from TCRdb's copy, which holds only in-frame ones; the method was immunoSEQ multiplex PCR. The sample consists of about 61,000 clones, 86% of them appearing once. Sequencing used CD4+ or CD8+ T cells sorted from blood, obtained in a trial of the OX40 agonist ivuxolimab. These receptors were collected from an adult with an advanced solid tumor such as melanoma, head and neck, liver or kidney cancer. Both conserved end residues are part of each CDR3. The D gene is left open where the match is weak. A row's size may be missing; if present it is once, few, many or a size class.

clone size: -
J gene: TRBJ2-1
V gene: TRBV2
D gene: TRBD2
CDR3 protein: CASSEWLGLSAGGEQFF
CDR3 DNA: TGTGCCAGCAGTGAGTGGCTGGGGCTTTCCGCGGGGGGTGAGCAGTTCTTC

clone size: -
J gene: TRBJ1-2
V gene: TRBV5-1
D gene: -
CDR3 protein: CASSPGDYGYTF
CDR3 DNA: TGCGCCAGCAGCCCCGGAGACTATGGCTACACCTTC

clone size: -
J gene: TRBJ1-6
V gene: TRBV5-6
D gene: -
CDR3 protein: CASSLVMGQDGPLHF
CDR3 DNA: TGTGCCAGCAGCTTGGTAATGGGCCAGGACGGACCCCTCCACTTT

clone size: -
J gene: TRBJ1-2
V gene: TRBV11-2
D gene: -
CDR3 protein: CASSLLGSYGYTF
CDR3 DNA: TGTGCCAGCAGCTTACTTGGTTCTTATGGCTACACCTTC

clone size: -
J gene: TRBJ1-4
V gene: TRBV5-6
D gene: -
CDR3 protein: CASSPTGATNEKLFF
CDR3 DNA: TGTGCCAGCAGCCCAACAGGTGCAACTAATGAAAAACTGTTTTTT

clone size: once
J gene: TRBJ2-3
V gene: TRBV15
D gene: TRBD2
CDR3 protein: CATSRLAGGPGTDTQYF
CDR3 DNA: TGTGCCACCAGCAGGCTAGCGGGGGGTCCGGGGACAGATACGCAGTATTTT

clone size: -
J gene: TRBJ2-2
V gene: TRBV18
D gene: -
CDR3 protein: CASSPGLAMNTGELFF
CDR3 DNA: TGTGCCAGCTCACCGGGCCTAGCGATGAACACCGGGGAGCTGTTTTTT

clone size: -
J gene: TRBJ1-4
V gene: TRBV4-2
D gene: TRBD1
CDR3 protein: CASSLGQGREKLFF
CDR3 DNA: TGTGCCAGCAGCCTGGGACAGGGCCGTGAAAAACTGTTTTTT

clone size: -
J gene: TRBJ2-1
V gene: TRBV5-1
D gene: TRBD2
CDR3 protein: CASSLASGQGGEQFF
CDR3 DNA: TGCGCCAGCAGCTTAGCTAGCGGGCAAGGGGGAGAGCAGTTCTTC

clone size: -
J gene: TRBJ2-2
V gene: TRBV7-8
D gene: TRBD1
CDR3 protein: CASSSDRPGELFF
CDR3 DNA: TGTGCCAGCAGCTCGGACAGGCCCGGGGAGCTGTTTTTT

clone size: -
J gene: TRBJ2-3
V gene: TRBV5-1
D gene: TRBD2
CDR3 protein: CASSLKLAGTDTQYF
CDR3 DNA: TGCGCCAGCAGCTTAAAACTAGCGGGCACAGATACGCAGTATTTT

clone size: -
J gene: TRBJ2-2
V gene: TRBV11-2
D gene: -
CDR3 protein: CASTSMGRANTGELFF
CDR3 DNA: TGTGCCAGCACCTCTATGGGAAGAGCGAACACCGGGGAGCTGTTTTTT

clone size: -
J gene: TRBJ2-3
V gene: TRBV12-5
D gene: -
CDR3 protein: CASGSQGSSTTDTQYF
CDR3 DNA: TGTGCTAGTGGTTCCCAGGGGTCTTCTACCACAGATACGCAGTATTTT

clone size: -
J gene: TRBJ1-2
V gene: TRBV6-5
D gene: TRBD1
CDR3 protein: CASTRTGSKLYGYTF
CDR3 DNA: TGTGCCAGCACTAGGACAGGATCAAAACTCTATGGCTACACCTTC

clone size: -
J gene: TRBJ2-3
V gene: TRBV19
D gene: TRBD2
CDR3 protein: CASSPGLAVDTQYF
CDR3 DNA: TGTGCCAGTAGTCCCGGACTAGCAGTGGATACGCAGTATTTT

clone size: -
J gene: TRBJ2-4
V gene: TRBV6-1
D gene: TRBD1
CDR3 protein: CASKKQGAKNIQYF
CDR3 DNA: TGTGCCAGCAAAAAACAGGGGGCCAAAAACATTCAGTACTTC

clone size: -
J gene: TRBJ2-1
V gene: TRBV19
D gene: -
CDR3 protein: CASSRRAGSQGNEQFF
CDR3 DNA: TGTGCCAGTAGCCGAAGGGCGGGGTCCCAGGGTAATGAGCAGTTCTTC

clone size: -
J gene: TRBJ2-3
V gene: TRBV5-1
D gene: TRBD2
CDR3 protein: CASSSTGTSVGTDTQYF
CDR3 DNA: TGCGCCAGCAGCAGCACCGGGACTAGCGTTGGAACAGATACGCAGTATTTT

clone size: -
J gene: TRBJ1-1
V gene: TRBV2
D gene: -
CDR3 protein: CASRLRGRFMEAFF
CDR3 DNA: TGTGCCAGCAGATTAAGGGGACGCTTCATGGAAGCTTTCTTT

clone size: -
J gene: TRBJ1-3
V gene: TRBV6-5
D gene: -
CDR3 protein: CASRNGKTGNTIYF
CDR3 DNA: TGTGCCAGCAGGAACGGCAAAACTGGAAACACCATATATTTT

clone size: -
J gene: TRBJ1-2
V gene: TRBV7-8
D gene: TRBD1
CDR3 protein: CASSPRTGNGYTF
CDR3 DNA: TGTGCCAGCAGCCCGCGGACAGGGAATGGCTACACCTTC

clone size: -
J gene: TRBJ2-1
V gene: TRBV7-9
D gene: TRBD1
CDR3 protein: CASSSLQGKGEQFF
CDR3 DNA: TGTGCCAGCAGCTCCCTACAGGGGAAGGGTGAGCAGTTCTTC

clone size: -
J gene: TRBJ1-6
V gene: TRBV7-9
D gene: -
CDR3 protein: CASSLAIRQPLHF
CDR3 DNA: TGTGCCAGCAGCTTAGCCATTCGACAACCCCTCCACTTT

clone size: -
J gene: TRBJ1-5
V gene: TRBV9
D gene: TRBD1
CDR3 protein: CASSPGQDPNSNQPQHF
CDR3 DNA: TGTGCCAGCAGCCCGGGACAGGACCCCAATAGCAATCAGCCCCAGCATTTT

clone size: -
J gene: TRBJ1-6
V gene: TRBV2
D gene: TRBD1
CDR3 protein: CASSVGGRDSPLHF
CDR3 DNA: TGTGCCAGCAGTGTAGGGGGCAGGGATTCACCCCTCCACTTT

clone size: -
J gene: TRBJ1-3
V gene: TRBV6-1
D gene: TRBD1
CDR3 protein: CASRVTGGAGNTIYF
CDR3 DNA: TGTGCCAGCAGGGTGACAGGGGGTGCCGGAAACACCATATATTTT

clone size: -
J gene: TRBJ2-5
V gene: TRBV6-5
D gene: -
CDR3 protein: CASSYAHAQETQYF
CDR3 DNA: TGTGCCAGCAGTTATGCCCACGCCCAAGAGACCCAGTACTTC

clone size: -
J gene: TRBJ1-6
V gene: TRBV5-8
D gene: -
CDR3 protein: CASSLVPLGALHF
CDR3 DNA: TGTGCCAGCAGCTTGGTACCCCTAGGGGCCCTCCACTTT

clone size: few
J gene: TRBJ1-6
V gene: TRBV14
D gene: TRBD1
CDR3 protein: CASSPQGVSRIHF
CDR3 DNA: TGTGCCAGCAGCCCTCAGGGGGTTTCCAGGATCCACTTT

clone size: -
J gene: TRBJ1-3
V gene: TRBV15
D gene: TRBD1
CDR3 protein: CATSRGTGANSGNTIYF
CDR3 DNA: TGTGCCACCAGCAGGGGGACAGGGGCGAACTCTGGAAACACCATATATTTT

clone size: -
J gene: TRBJ1-5
V gene: TRBV28
D gene: -
CDR3 protein: CASRESNQPQHF
CDR3 DNA: TGTGCCAGCAGGGAGAGCAATCAGCCCCAGCATTTT

clone size: -
J gene: TRBJ1-5
V gene: TRBV5-1
D gene: -
CDR3 protein: CASSLGGLNQPQHF
CDR3 DNA: TGCGCCAGCAGCTTGGGGGGTCTCAATCAGCCCCAGCATTTT

clone size: -
J gene: TRBJ1-2
V gene: TRBV7-9
D gene: -
CDR3 protein: CASSPSLGGYTF
CDR3 DNA: TGTGCCAGCAGCCCAAGTTTGGGGGGCTACACCTTC

clone size: -
J gene: TRBJ1-5
V gene: TRBV7-7
D gene: TRBD1
CDR3 protein: CASTFRTGSPYSNQPQHF
CDR3 DNA: TGTGCCAGCACCTTCCGGACAGGAAGTCCGTATAGCAATCAGCCCCAGCATTTT

clone size: -
J gene: TRBJ2-5
V gene: TRBV7-9
D gene: -
CDR3 protein: CASPYLWAKKETQYF
CDR3 DNA: TGTGCCAGCCCGTACCTCTGGGCGAAGAAAGAGACCCAGTACTTC

clone size: -
J gene: TRBJ1-6
V gene: TRBV11-2
D gene: -
CDR3 protein: CASKGSFLGDNSPLHF
CDR3 DNA: TGTGCCAGCAAAGGGAGTTTCTTGGGGGATAATTCACCCCTCCACTTT

clone size: -
J gene: TRBJ2-7
V gene: TRBV6-1
D gene: TRBD1
CDR3 protein: CASSEFRGQEQYF
CDR3 DNA: TGTGCCAGCAGTGAGTTTAGGGGGCAGGAGCAGTACTTC

clone size: -
J gene: TRBJ1-5
V gene: TRBV6-1
D gene: -
CDR3 protein: CASSGAGVQPQHF
CDR3 DNA: TGTGCCAGCAGTGGGGCAGGGGTCCAGCCCCAGCATTTT

clone size: -
J gene: TRBJ1-4
V gene: TRBV30
D gene: -
CDR3 protein: CAWTPGFVNEKLFF
CDR3 DNA: TGTGCCTGGACCCCGGGATTCGTGAATGAAAAACTGTTTTTT

clone size: -
J gene: TRBJ1-1
V gene: TRBV18
D gene: -
CDR3 protein: CASSPDLAEAFF
CDR3 DNA: TGTGCCAGCTCACCCGACTTGGCTGAAGCTTTCTTT

clone size: -
J gene: TRBJ1-1
V gene: TRBV10-3
D gene: TRBD1
CDR3 protein: CAISETGTGGPEAFF
CDR3 DNA: TGTGCCATCAGTGAGACCGGGACAGGGGGTCCTGAAGCTTTCTTT